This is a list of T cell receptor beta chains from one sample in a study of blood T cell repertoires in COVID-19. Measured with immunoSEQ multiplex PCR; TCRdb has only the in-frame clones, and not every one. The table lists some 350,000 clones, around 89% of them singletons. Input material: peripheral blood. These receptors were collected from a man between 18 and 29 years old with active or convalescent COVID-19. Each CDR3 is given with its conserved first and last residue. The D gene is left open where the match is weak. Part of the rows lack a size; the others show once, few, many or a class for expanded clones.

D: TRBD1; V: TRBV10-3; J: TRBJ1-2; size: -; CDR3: CAISESTGGYGYTF; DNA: TGTGCCATCAGTGAGTCTACAGGGGGCTATGGCTACACCTTC
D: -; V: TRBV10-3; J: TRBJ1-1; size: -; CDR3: CAISGRESNTEAFF; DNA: TGTGCCATCAGTGGTCGGGAAAGCAACACTGAAGCTTTCTTT
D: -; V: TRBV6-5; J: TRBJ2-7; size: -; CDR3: CASRAGGFYEQYF; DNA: TGTGCCAGCAGGGCAGGGGGGTTCTACGAGCAGTACTTC
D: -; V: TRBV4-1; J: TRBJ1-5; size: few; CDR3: CASSDQDRHNQPQHF; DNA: TGCGCCAGCAGCGACCAGGACAGACACAATCAGCCCCAGCATTTT
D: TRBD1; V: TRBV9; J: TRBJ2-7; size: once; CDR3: CASGQGNYEQYF; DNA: TGTGCCAGTGGACAGGGTAATTACGAGCAGTACTTC
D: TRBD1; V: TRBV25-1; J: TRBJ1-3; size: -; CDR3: CASSESRGQDSGNTIYF; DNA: TGTGCCAGCAGTGAAAGTAGAGGACAGGACTCTGGAAACACCATATATTTT
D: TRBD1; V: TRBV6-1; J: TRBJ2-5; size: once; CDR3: CASSGQGRGYQETQYF; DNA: TGTGCCAGCAGTGGACAGGGGAGAGGGTACCAAGAGACCCAGTACTTC
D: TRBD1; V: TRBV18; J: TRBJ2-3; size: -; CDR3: CASSPGTGVSDTQYF; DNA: TGTGCCAGCTCCCCCGGGACAGGGGTTTCGGATACGCAGTATTTT
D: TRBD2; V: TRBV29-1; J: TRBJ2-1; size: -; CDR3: CSVEGLAGSPEQFF; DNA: TGCAGCGTTGAAGGGCTAGCGGGGTCCCCGGAGCAGTTCTTC
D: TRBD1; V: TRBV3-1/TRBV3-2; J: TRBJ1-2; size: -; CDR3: CASSREGAYGYTF; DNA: TGTGCCAGCAGCCGAGAGGGGGCCTATGGCTACACCTTC
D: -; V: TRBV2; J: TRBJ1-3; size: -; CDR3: CAVGGALGIGNTIYF; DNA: TGTGCCGTAGGAGGGGCCCTGGGGATTGGAAACACCATATATTTT
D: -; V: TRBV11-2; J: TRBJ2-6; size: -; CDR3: CASSLDPLGGGGGANVLTF; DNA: TGTGCCAGCAGCTTAGACCCCCTAGGAGGGGGCGGTGGGGCCAACGTCCTGACTTTC
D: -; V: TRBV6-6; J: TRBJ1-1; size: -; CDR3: CASSDYRKWQAFF; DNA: TGTGCCAGCAGTGACTACAGAAAGTGGCAAGCTTTCTTT
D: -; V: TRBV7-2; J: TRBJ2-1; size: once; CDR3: CASSLNRVNEQFF; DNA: TGTGCCAGCAGCTTGAACAGGGTGAATGAGCAGTTCTTC
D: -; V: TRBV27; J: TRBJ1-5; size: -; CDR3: CASSRGVGRRASNQPQHF; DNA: TGTGCCAGCAGTCGGGGGGTGGGCAGACGGGCGAGCAATCAGCCCCAGCATTTT
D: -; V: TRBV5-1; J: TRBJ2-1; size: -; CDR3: CASSPVGGREQFF; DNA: TGCGCCAGCAGCCCGGTGGGGGGGCGGGAGCAGTTCTTC
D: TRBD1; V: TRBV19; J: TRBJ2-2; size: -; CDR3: CASRKTDRGSNTGELFF; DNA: TGTGCCAGTAGAAAAACCGACAGGGGATCGAACACCGGGGAGCTGTTTTTT
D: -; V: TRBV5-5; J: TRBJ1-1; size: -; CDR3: CASSLEWPGNTEAFF; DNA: TGTGCCAGCAGCCTGGAGTGGCCAGGGAACACTGAAGCTTTCTTT
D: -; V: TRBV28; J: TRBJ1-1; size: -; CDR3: CASSLWSGETEAFF; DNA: TGTGCCAGCAGTTTATGGTCAGGGGAAACTGAAGCTTTCTTT
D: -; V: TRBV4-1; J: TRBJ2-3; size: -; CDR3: CASSQDSSSGTDTQYF; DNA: TGCGCCAGCAGCCAAGATTCGAGCTCCGGCACAGATACGCAGTATTTT
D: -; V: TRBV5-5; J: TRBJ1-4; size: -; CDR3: CASSLAPGANEKLFF; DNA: TGTGCCAGCAGCTTGGCACCCGGGGCTAATGAAAAACTGTTTTTT
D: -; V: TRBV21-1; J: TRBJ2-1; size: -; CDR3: CASSNRGPANEQFF; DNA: TGTGCCAGCAGCAATAGGGGGCCCGCAAATGAGCAGTTCTTC
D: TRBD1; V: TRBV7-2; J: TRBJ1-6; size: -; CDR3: CASSLEAGGLNSPLHF; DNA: TGTGCCAGCAGCTTAGAGGCAGGGGGCCTTAATTCACCCCTCCACTTT
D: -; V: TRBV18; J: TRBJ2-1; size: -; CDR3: CASSPWAGKFF; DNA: TGTGCCAGCTCACCATGGGCAGGCAAGTTCTTC
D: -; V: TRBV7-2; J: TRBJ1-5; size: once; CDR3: CASSPSQGSNQPQHF; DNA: TGTGCCAGCAGCCCATCCCAGGGAAGCAATCAGCCCCAGCATTTT
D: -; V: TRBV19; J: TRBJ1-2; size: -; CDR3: CASSIFLSTGTSNYGYTF; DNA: TGTGCCAGTAGTATTTTCTTATCGACCGGGACATCCAACTATGGCTACACCTTC
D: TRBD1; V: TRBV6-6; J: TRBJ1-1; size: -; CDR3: CASRTGTANTEAFF; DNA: TGTGCCAGCAGAACCGGGACAGCTAACACTGAAGCTTTCTTT
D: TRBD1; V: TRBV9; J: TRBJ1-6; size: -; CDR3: CASSVDIGTVNSPLHF; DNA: TGTGCCAGCAGCGTAGATATCGGGACAGTTAATTCACCCCTCCACTTT
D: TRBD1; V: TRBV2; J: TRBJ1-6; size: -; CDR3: CASSDYGQGANSPLHF; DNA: TGTGCCAGCAGTGATTACGGACAGGGGGCTAATTCACCCCTCCACTTT
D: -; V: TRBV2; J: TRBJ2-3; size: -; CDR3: CATMGRDTQYF; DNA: TGTGCCACCATGGGGAGGGATACGCAGTATTTT
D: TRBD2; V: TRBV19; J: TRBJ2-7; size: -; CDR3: CASSAAGTGGSYEQYF; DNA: TGTGCCAGTAGTGCGGCCGGGACGGGAGGTTCCTACGAGCAGTACTTC
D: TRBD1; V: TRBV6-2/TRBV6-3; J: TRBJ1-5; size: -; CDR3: CASSSLQGAGNQPQHF; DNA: TGTGCCAGCAGTTCACTACAGGGGGCAGGCAATCAGCCCCAGCATTTT
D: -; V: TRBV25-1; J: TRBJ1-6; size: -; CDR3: CASSEPSGGDWNSPLHF; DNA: TGTGCCAGCAGTGAACCCTCAGGTGGGGACTGGAATTCACCCCTCCACTTT
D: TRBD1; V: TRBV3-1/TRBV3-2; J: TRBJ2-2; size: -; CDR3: CASSQRTGAWELFF; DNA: TGTGCCAGCAGCCAAAGGACAGGGGCATGGGAGCTGTTTTTT
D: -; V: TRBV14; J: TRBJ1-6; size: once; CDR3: CASSQVIGLSSYNSPLHF; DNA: TGTGCCAGCAGCCAAGTTATTGGTCTGAGCTCCTATAATTCACCCCTCCACTTT
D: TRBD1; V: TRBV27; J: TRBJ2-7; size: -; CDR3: CASSFSTGGYEQYF; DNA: TGTGCCAGCAGTTTTTCGACAGGGGGATACGAGCAGTACTTC
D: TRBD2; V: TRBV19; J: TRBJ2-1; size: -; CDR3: CASSIPGTSGYNEQFF; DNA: TGTGCCAGTAGTATCCCCGGGACTAGCGGGTACAATGAGCAGTTCTTC
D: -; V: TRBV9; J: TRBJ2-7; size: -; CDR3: CASSPGHRYEQYF; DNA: TGTGCCAGCAGCCCAGGCCACCGCTACGAGCAGTACTTC
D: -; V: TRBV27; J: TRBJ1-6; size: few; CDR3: CASSLMEGSYNSPLHF; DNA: TGTGCCAGCAGTTTAATGGAGGGCTCCTATAATTCACCCCTCCACTTT
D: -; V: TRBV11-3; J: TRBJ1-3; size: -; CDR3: CASSLGDVWQGSTGNTIYF; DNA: TGTGCCAGCAGCTTAGGGGATGTCTGGCAGGGGTCTACTGGAAACACCATATATTTT
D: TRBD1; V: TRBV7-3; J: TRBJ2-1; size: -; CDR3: CASSLRRTGAIDEQFF; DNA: TGTGCCAGCAGCTTAAGAAGGACAGGGGCTATCGATGAGCAGTTCTTC
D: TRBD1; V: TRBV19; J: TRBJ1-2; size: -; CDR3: CASSPESGQGGGYTF; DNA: TGTGCCAGTAGTCCCGAGAGCGGACAGGGAGGTGGCTACACCTTC
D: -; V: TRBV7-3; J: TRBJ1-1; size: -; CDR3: CASSADTFTEAFF; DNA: TGTGCCAGCAGTGCGGACACCTTCACTGAAGCTTTCTTT
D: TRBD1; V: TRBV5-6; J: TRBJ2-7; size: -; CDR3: CASSLTGNPYEQYF; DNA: TGTGCCAGCAGCCTGACAGGGAATCCCTACGAGCAGTACTTC
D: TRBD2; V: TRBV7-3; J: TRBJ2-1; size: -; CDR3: CASSKGTSGNNEQFF; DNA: TGTGCCAGCAGCAAAGGGACTAGCGGAAACAATGAGCAGTTCTTC
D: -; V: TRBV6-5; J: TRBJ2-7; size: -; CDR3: CASSYIGGIFDEQYF; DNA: TGTGCCAGCAGTTACATTGGGGGGATTTTTGACGAGCAGTACTTC
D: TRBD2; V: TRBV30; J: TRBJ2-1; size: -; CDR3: CAWRLAGTYNEQFF; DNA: TGTGCCTGGCGACTAGCGGGAACCTACAATGAGCAGTTCTTC
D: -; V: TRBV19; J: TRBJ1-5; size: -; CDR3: CASKQRSNQPQHF; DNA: TGTGCCAGTAAGCAACGTAGCAATCAGCCCCAGCATTTT
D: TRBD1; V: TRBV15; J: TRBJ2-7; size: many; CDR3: CATSQVQGASYEQYF; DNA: TGTGCCACCAGCCAAGTACAGGGGGCCAGTTACGAGCAGTACTTC
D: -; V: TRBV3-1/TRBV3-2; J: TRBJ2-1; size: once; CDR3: CASSQYGHYNEQFF; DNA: TGTGCCAGCAGCCAATACGGACATTACAATGAGCAGTTCTTC